This TCR beta chain derives from a study of blood T cell repertoires in COVID-19. TCRdb's table, derived via immunoSEQ multiplex PCR, lists solely in-frame clones and lacks some. The top ten clones hold approximately 7.6% of a sample with 15,000 to 20,000 clones, roughly 89% of them seen once. CDR3 length: 13 amino acids. Deletions cut 0 bases from V and 3 bases from J, with 3 bases between. Germline V gives CDR1 SGHTA, CDR2 FQGTGA. The sequence came from an older woman with active COVID-19. The sample comprised peripheral blood. The chain has TRBV7-3 and TRBJ2-1; unclear D gene. The CDR3 is CASSLTSYNEQFF. The CDR3 nucleotides read TGTGCCAGCAGCTTAACCAGCTACAATGAGCAGTTCTTC.